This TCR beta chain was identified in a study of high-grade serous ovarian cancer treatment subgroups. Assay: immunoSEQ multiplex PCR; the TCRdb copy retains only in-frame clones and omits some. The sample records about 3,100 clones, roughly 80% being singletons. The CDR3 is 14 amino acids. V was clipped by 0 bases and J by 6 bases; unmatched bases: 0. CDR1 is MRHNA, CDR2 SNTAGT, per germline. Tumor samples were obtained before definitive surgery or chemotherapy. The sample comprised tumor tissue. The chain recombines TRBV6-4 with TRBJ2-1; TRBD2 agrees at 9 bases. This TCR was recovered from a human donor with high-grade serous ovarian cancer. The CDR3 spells CASSDSSGSNEQFF. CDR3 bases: TGTGCCAGCAGTGACTCTAGCGGGAGCAATGAGCAGTTCTTC.